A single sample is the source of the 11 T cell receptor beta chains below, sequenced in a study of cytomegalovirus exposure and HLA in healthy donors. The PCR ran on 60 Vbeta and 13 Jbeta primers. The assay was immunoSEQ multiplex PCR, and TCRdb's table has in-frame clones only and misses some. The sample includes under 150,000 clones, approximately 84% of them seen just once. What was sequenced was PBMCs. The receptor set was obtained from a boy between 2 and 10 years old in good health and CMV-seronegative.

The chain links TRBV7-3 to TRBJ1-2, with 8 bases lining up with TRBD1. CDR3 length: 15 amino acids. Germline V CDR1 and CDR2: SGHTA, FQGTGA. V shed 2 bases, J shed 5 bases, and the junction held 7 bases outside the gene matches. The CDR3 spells CASSLPGQGGYGYTF. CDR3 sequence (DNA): TGTGCCAGCAGCTTACCAGGACAGGGCGGGTATGGCTACACCTTC.

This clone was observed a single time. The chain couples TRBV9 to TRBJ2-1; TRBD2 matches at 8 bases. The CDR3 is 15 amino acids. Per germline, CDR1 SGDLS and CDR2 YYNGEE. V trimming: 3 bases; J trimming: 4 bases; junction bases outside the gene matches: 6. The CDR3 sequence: CASSASSGFYNEQFF. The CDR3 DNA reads TGTGCCAGCAGCGCCTCTAGCGGGTTTTACAATGAGCAGTTCTTC.

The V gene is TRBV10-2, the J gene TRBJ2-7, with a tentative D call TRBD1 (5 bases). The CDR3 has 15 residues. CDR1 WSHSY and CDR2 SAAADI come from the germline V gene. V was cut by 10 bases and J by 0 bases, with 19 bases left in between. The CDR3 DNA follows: TGCGCCACCTCACCGACCAGGGCGAGCTCCTACGAGCAGTACGTC. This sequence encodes CATSPTRASSYEQYV.

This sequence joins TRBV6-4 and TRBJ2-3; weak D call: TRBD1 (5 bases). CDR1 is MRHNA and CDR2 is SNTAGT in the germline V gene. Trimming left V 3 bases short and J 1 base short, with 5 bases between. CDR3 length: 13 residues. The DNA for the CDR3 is TGTGCCAGCAGTGAACAGGGCACAGATACGCAGTATTTT. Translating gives CASSEQGTDTQYF.

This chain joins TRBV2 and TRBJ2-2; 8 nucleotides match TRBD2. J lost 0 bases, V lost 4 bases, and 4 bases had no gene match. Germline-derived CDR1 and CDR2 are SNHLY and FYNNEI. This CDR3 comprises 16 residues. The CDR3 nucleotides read TGTGCCAGCAGTGGTCTAGCGGGTGCGAACACCGGGGAGCTGTTTTTT. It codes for CASSGLAGANTGELFF.

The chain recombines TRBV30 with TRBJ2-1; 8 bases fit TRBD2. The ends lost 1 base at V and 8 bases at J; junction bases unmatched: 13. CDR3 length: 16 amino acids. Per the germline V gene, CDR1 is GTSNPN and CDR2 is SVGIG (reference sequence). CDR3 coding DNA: TGTGCCTGGAGTGGGAAGGGGACTAGTTATACGTATGAGCAGTTCTTC. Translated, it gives CAWSGKGTSYTYEQFF.

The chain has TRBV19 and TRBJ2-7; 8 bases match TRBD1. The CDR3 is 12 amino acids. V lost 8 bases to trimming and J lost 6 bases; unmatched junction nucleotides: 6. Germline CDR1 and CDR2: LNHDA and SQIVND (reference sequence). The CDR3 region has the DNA TGTGCCAGTCGAGGGACAGGCTCCGAGCAGTACGTC. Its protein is CASRGTGSEQYV.

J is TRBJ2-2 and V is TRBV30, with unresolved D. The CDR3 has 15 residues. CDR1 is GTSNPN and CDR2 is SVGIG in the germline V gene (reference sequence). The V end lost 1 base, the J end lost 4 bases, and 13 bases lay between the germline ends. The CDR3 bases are TGTGCCTGGAGTGCTGCTAAAGACTCCACCGGGGAGCTGTTTTTT. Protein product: CAWSAAKDSTGELFF.

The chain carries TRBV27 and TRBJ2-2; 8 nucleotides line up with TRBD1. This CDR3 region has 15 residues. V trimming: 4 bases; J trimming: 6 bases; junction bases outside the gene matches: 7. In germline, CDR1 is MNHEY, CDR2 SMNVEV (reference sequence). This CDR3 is CASSSQGAWAGELFF. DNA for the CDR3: TGTGCCAGCAGTTCTCAGGGGGCTTGGGCCGGGGAGCTGTTTTTT.

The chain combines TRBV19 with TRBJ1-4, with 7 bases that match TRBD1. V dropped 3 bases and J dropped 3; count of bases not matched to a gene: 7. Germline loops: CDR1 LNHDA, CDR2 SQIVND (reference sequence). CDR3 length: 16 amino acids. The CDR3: CASSIEGGVANEKLFF. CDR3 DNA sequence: TGTGCCAGTAGTATCGAAGGGGGCGTAGCTAATGAAAAACTGTTTTTT. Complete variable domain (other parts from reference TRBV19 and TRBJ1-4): DGGITQSPKYLFRKEGQNVTLSCEQNLNHDAMYWYRQDPGQGLRLIYYSQIVNDFQKGDIAEGYSVSREKKESFPLTVTSAQKNPTAFYLCASSIEGGVANEKLFFGSGTQLSVL.

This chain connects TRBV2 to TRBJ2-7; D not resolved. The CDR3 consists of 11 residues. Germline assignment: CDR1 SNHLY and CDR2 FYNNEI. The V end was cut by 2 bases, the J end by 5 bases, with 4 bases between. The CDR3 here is CASSEHNEQYF. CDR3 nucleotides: TGTGCCAGCAGTGAACACAACGAGCAGTACTTC.